These 9 T cell receptor beta chains came from one sample sequenced in a study of T cells in Graves' hyperthyroidism and ophthalmopathy. Researchers amplified the TCR beta CDR3 regions from RNA transcripts. When the TCR CDR3 underwent first-round RT-PCR, the HTBI primer set was used. Using its own MiXCR run on the multiplex PCR reads, TCRdb lists one record per CDR3 protein. The sample holds about 740,000 distinct CDR3 sequences, approximately 15% seen once. The specimen was blood. These TCRs come from a woman between 18 and 29 years old with Graves' hyperthyroidism.

The chain recombines TRBV9 with TRBJ2-2; possibly TRBD1 or TRBD2 for D (5 bases each). The CDR3 sequence is 15 residues long. The V end lost 0 bases, the J end lost 2 bases, and 8 bases lay between the germline ends. Germline-derived CDR1 and CDR2 are SGDLS and YYNGEE. Here the CDR3 DNA reads TGTGCCAGCAGCGTAGGGGGGTCTAACACCGGGGAGCTGTTTTTT. Its translation: CASSVGGSNTGELFF.

This clonotype was detected many times. The chain joins TRBV29-1 to TRBJ1-1, with D perhaps TRBD1 (5 bases). This CDR3 region has 14 residues. The germline V gene encodes CDR1 SQVTM and CDR2 ANQGSEA. With 6 bases removed from V and 0 bases from J, the gap between germline ends came to 14 bases. The CDR3: CSVRTMDMNTEAFF. The CDR3 bases are TGCAGCGTCAGGACAATGGACATGAACACTGAAGCTTTCTTT. Full variable domain (rest looked up from reference TRBV29-1 and TRBJ1-1): SAVISQKPSRDICQRGTSLTIQCQVDSQVTMMFWYRQQPGQSLTLIATANQGSEATYESGFVIDKFPISRPNLTFSTLTVSNMSPEDSSIYLCSVRTMDMNTEAFFGQGTRLTVV.

This clonotype has a count of ten or more. The chain employs TRBV2 and TRBJ2-5, with TRBD2 identical over 12 bases. The junction had 8 bases not matched to a gene; V was cut back by 6 bases and J by 0 bases. This CDR3 comprises 17 residues. Germline CDR1 SNHLY, CDR2 FYNNEI. The CDR3 nucleotides are TGTGCCAGCAGAACTAGCGGGAGGTCCCCCCACCAAGAGACCCAGTACTTC. As protein: CASRTSGRSPHQETQYF.

The chain uses TRBV4-1 and TRBJ2-7; 9 nucleotides line up with TRBD2. The junction had 13 bases not matched to a gene; V was cut back by 1 base and J by 0 bases. The CDR3 length is 19 residues. Looked up from germline, CDR1 is MGHRA and CDR2 is YSYEKL. CDR3 sequence reads: CASSQGPSSGDSSSYEQYF. CDR3 DNA: TGCGCCAGCAGCCAAGGTCCGTCTAGCGGGGATTCGAGCTCCTACGAGCAGTACTTC.

The sample holds one count of this clonotype. This chain links TRBV12-3 or TRBV12-4 with TRBJ2-6; a weak D match, TRBD1 (6 bases). Trimming took 6 bases from V and 0 from J, leaving 12 bases between them. This CDR3 spans 16 amino acids. The CDR3 spells CASSPGHPSGANVLTF. The CDR3 nucleotides read TGTGCCAGCAGCCCGGGACACCCCTCTGGGGCCAACGTCCTGACTTTC.

This chain joins TRBV12-3 or TRBV12-4 and TRBJ2-7; D uncertain. Trimming left V 3 bases short and J 2 bases short, with 11 bases between. CDR3 length: 14 residues. The CDR3 DNA follows: TGTGCCAGCAGTTTCCAGGTCCCACCCTACGAGCAGTACTTC. This sequence encodes CASSFQVPPYEQYF.

The gene calls are TRBV6-2 or TRBV6-3 and TRBJ2-1; D remains ambiguous. Per the germline V gene, CDR1 is MNHEY and CDR2 is SVGEGT. The CDR3 contains 13 residues. With 5 bases removed from V and 8 bases from J, the gap between germline ends came to 13 bases. CDR3 amino acids: CASSHVAVHEQFF. The CDR3 DNA reads as TGTGCCAGCAGTCATGTCGCGGTTCATGAGCAGTTCTTC.

This clonotype was detected many times. V is TRBV3-1 and J is TRBJ1-6; 7 bases map to TRBD1. In germline, CDR1 is LGHDT, CDR2 YNNKEL (reference sequence). The CDR3 totals 14 residues. Trimming took 10 bases from V and 7 from J; bases not matched to a gene: 10. The CDR3 DNA reads as TGTGCCAACGAAGAGGGACAGCGGAATTCACCCCTCCACTTT. Its protein is CANEEGQRNSPLHF.

The chain has TRBV4-1 and TRBJ2-7; 11 bases map to TRBD2. From germline, CDR1 is MGHRA and CDR2 YSYEKL. The CDR3 is 15 residues long. Unmatched junction bases numbered 3, after V lost 2 bases and J lost 3 bases. CDR3 nucleotide sequence: TGCGCCAGCAGCCAACAAACTAGCGGGAGCTACGAGCAGTACTTC. Residues: CASSQQTSGSYEQYF.